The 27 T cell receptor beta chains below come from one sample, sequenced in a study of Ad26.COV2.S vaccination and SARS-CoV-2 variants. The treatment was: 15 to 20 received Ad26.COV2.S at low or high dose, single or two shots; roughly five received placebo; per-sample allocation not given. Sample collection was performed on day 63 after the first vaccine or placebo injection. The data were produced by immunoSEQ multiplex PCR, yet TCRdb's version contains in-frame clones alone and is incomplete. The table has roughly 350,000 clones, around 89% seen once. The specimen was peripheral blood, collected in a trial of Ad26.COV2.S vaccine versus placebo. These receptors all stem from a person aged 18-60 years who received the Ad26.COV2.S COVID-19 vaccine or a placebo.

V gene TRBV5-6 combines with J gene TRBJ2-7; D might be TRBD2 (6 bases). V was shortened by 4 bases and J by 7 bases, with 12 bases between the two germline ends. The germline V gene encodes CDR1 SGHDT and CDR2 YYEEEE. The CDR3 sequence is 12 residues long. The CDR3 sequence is CASSRPGVEQYF. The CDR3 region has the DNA TGTGCCAGCAGCCGTCCGGGGGTAGAGCAGTACTTC.

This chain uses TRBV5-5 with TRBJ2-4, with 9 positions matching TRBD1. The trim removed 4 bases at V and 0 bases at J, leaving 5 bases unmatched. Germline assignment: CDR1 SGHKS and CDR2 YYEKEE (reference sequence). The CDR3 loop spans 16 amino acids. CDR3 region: CASSQGQGLAKNIQYF. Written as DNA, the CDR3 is TGTGCCAGCAGCCAAGGACAGGGGCTAGCCAAAAACATTCAGTACTTC.

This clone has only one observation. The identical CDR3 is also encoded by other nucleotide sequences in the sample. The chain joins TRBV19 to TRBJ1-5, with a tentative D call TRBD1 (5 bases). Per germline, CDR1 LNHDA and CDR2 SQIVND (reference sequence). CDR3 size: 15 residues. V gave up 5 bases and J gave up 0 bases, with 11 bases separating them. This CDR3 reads CASSLQGDSNQPQHF. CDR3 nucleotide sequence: TGTGCCAGTAGTCTGCAGGGAGATAGCAATCAGCCCCAGCATTTT.

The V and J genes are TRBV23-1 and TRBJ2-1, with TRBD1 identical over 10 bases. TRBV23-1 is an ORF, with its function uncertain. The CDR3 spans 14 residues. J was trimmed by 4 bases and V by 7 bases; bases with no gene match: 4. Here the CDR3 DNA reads TGCGCCAGCAACGACAGGGGGCAGTACAATGAGCAGTTCTTC. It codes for CASNDRGQYNEQFF.

The CDR3 is CASSSRGRGRVNTEAFF. The CDR3 bases are TGTGCCAGTAGTAGTAGGGGCAGGGGCAGGGTAAACACTGAAGCTTTCTTT. The chain couples TRBV19 to TRBJ1-1; possibly TRBD1 for D (6 bases). CDR3 size: 17 residues. Trimming removed 4 bases at V and 2 bases at J, with 20 bases between. CDR1 is LNHDA, CDR2 SQIVND, per germline (reference sequence).

The CDR3 coding sequence is TGTGCCAGCAGTTCGACAGGGTCCACCGGGGAGCTGTTTTTT. This gives the protein CASSSTGSTGELFF. The V call is TRBV27, the J call TRBJ2-2; 7 positions agree with TRBD1. The CDR3 runs to 14 residues. J gave up 4 bases and V 4 bases, and 3 bases lay outside the gene matches. Germline V CDR1 and CDR2: MNHEY, SMNVEV (reference sequence).

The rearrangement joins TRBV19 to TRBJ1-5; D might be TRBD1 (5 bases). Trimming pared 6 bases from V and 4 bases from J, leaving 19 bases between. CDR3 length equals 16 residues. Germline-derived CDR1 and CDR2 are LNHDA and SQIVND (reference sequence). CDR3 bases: TGTGCCAGTAGAACCAATTCCGGGACGGGGAATCAGCCCCAGCATTTT. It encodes CASRTNSGTGNQPQHF. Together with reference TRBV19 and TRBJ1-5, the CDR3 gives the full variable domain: DGGITQSPKYLFRKEGQNVTLSCEQNLNHDAMYWYRQDPGQGLRLIYYSQIVNDFQKGDIAEGYSVSREKKESFPLTVTSAQKNPTAFYLCASRTNSGTGNQPQHFGDGTRLSIL.

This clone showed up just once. CDR3 bases: TGCGCCAGCAGCCTGCGGACTAGCGGGAGGGCAGGGACCGGGGAGCTGTTTTTT. Translating gives CASSLRTSGRAGTGELFF. The chain employs TRBV5-1 and TRBJ2-2; 15 nucleotides agree with TRBD2. The V and J ends lost 4 bases and 5 bases, in that order; junction bases with no gene match: 9. CDR1 is SGHRS and CDR2 is YFSETQ in the germline V gene. The CDR3 is made up of 18 amino acids.

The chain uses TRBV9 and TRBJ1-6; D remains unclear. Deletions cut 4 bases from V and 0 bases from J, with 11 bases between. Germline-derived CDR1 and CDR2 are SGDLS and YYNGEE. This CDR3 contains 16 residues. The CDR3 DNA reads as TGTGCCAGCAGCCCTTTTGGCAGCTCCTATAATTCACCCCTCCACTTT. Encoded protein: CASSPFGSSYNSPLHF. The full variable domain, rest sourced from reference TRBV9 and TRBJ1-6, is DSGVTQTPKHLITATGQRVTLRCSPRSGDLSVYWYQQSLDQGLQFLIQYYNGEERAKGNILERFSAQQFPDLHSELNLSSLELGDSALYFCASSPFGSSYNSPLHFGNGTRLTVT.

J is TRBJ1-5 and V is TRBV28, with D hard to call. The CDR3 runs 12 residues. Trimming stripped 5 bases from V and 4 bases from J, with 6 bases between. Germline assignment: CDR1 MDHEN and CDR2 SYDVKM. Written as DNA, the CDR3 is TGTGCCAGCAGTGTCGCGAATCAGCCCCAGCATTTT. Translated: CASSVANQPQHF.

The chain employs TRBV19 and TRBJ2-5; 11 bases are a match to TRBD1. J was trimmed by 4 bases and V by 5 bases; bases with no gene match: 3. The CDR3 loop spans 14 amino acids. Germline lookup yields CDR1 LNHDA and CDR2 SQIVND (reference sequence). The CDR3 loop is CASSGGQGVETQYF. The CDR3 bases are TGTGCCAGTAGTGGGGGACAGGGGGTAGAGACCCAGTACTTC.

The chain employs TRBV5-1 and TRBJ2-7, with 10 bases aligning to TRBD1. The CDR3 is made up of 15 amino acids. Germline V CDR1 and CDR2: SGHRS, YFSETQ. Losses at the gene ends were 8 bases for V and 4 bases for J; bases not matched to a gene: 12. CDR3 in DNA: TGCGCCAGTCGTATATCCGGGACAGGGGAGTACGAGCAGTACTTC. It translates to CASRISGTGEYEQYF.

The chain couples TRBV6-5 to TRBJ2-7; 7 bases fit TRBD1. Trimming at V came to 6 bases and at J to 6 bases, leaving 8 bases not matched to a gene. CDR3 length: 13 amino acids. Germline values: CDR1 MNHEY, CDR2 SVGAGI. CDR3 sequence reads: CASSPTGLSEQYF. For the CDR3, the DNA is TGTGCCAGCAGCCCGACAGGGTTGAGCGAGCAGTACTTC.

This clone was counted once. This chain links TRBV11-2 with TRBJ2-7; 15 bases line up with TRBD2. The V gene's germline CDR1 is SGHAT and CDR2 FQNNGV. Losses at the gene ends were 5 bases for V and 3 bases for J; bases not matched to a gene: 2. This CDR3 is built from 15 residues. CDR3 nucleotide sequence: TGTGCCAGCAGCCGGACTAGCGGGAGGGACTACGAGCAGTACTTC. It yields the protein CASSRTSGRDYEQYF.

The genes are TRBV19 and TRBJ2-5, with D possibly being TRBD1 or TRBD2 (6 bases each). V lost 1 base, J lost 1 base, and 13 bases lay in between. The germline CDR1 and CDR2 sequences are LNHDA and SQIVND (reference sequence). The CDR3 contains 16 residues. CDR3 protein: CASSIAGGSLQETQYF. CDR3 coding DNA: TGTGCCAGTAGTATAGCCGGGGGCTCTCTCCAAGAGACCCAGTACTTC.

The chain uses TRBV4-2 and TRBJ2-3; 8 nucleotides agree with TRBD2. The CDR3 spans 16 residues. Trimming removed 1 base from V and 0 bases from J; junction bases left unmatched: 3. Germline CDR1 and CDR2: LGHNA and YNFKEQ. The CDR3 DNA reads TGTGCCAGCAGCCAAGGAAGCGGGGGTAGCACAGATACGCAGTATTTT. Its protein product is CASSQGSGGSTDTQYF.

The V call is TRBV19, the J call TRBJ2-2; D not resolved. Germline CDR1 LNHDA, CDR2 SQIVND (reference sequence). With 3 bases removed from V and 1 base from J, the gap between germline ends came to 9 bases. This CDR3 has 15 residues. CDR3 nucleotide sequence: TGTGCCAGTAGTATCGCCACCGGGAACACCGGGGAGCTGTTTTTT. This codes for CASSIATGNTGELFF. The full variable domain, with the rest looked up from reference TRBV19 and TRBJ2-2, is DGGITQSPKYLFRKEGQNVTLSCEQNLNHDAMYWYRQDPGQGLRLIYYSQIVNDFQKGDIAEGYSVSREKKESFPLTVTSAQKNPTAFYLCASSIATGNTGELFFGEGSRLTVL.

CDR3 loop: CASSYEAEFRYGYTF. DNA of the CDR3: TGTGCCAGCAGTTACGAGGCGGAGTTTCGGTATGGCTACACCTTC. The chain carries TRBV6-6 and TRBJ1-2; D is unclear. V was clipped by 2 bases and J by 5 bases, with 15 bases between them. CDR3 length equals 15 residues. The germline gives CDR1 MNHNY, CDR2 SVGAGI (reference sequence).

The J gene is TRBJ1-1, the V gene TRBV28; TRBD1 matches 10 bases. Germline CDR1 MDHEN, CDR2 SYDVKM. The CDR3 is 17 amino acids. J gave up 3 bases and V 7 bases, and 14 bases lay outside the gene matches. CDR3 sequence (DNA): TGTGCCAGCAACTCAGAGACAGGGGGCGCCGTCTACACTGAAGCTTTCTTT. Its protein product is CASNSETGGAVYTEAFF.

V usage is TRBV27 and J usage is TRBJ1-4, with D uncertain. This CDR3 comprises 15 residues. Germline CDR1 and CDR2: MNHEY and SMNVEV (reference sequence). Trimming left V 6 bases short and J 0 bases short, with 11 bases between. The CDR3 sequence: CASSPYSTTNEKLFF. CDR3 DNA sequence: TGTGCCAGCAGCCCCTACAGTACAACTAATGAAAAACTGTTTTTT.

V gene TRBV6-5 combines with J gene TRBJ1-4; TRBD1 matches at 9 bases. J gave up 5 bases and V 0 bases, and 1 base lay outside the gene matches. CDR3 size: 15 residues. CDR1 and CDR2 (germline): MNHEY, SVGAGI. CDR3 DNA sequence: TGTGCCAGCAGTTACTCGGGGACAGGGAATGAAAAACTGTTTTTT. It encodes CASSYSGTGNEKLFF.

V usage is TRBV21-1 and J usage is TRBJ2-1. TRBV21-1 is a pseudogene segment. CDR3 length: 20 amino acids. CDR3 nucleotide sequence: TGTGCCAGCAGCAAACCCGCCGTCCGGGGCACAGGCAGCTCCTACAATGAGCAGTTCTTC. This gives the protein CASSKPAVRGTGSSYNEQFF.

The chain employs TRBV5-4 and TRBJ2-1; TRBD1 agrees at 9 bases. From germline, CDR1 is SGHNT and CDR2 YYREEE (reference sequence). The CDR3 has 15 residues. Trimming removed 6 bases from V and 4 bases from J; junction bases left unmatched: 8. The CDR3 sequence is CASIRRGQGYNEQFF. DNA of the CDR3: TGTGCCAGCATCCGGAGGGGACAGGGTTACAATGAGCAGTTCTTC.

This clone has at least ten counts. CDR3 bases: TGTGCCAGCAGCCACGCCGCGGGGGGGATTGGGGAGACCCAGTACTTC. Translating gives CASSHAAGGIGETQYF. The gene calls are TRBV4-2 and TRBJ2-5, with TRBD2 identical over 9 bases. CDR1 LGHNA and CDR2 YNFKEQ come from the germline V gene. V shed 3 bases, J shed 5 bases, and the junction held 10 bases outside the gene matches. There are 16 residues in the CDR3.

CDR3: CASSGTMTGELFF. CDR3 coding DNA: TGTGCCAGCAGCGGGACTATGACCGGGGAGCTGTTTTTT. The chain combines TRBV6-5 with TRBJ2-2; TRBD2 agrees at 7 bases. Germline CDR1 and CDR2: MNHEY and SVGAGI. The CDR3 contains 13 residues. V lost 6 bases and J lost 5; bases outside the gene matches: 3.

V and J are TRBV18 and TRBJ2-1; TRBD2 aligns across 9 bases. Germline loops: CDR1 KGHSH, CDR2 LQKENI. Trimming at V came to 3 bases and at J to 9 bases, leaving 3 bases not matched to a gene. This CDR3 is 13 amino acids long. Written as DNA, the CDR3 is TGTGCCAGCTCACCCGCGGGGGGGAGTGAGCAGTTCTTC. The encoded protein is CASSPAGGSEQFF.

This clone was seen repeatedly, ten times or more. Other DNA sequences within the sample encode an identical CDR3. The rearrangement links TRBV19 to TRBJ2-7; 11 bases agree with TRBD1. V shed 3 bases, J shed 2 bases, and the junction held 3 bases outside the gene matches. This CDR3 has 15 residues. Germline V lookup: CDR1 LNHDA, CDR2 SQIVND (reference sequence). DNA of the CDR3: TGTGCCAGTAGTATTGCGGGACAGGGGGCCTACGAGCAGTACTTC. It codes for CASSIAGQGAYEQYF.